This T cell receptor beta chain was found in a study of blood T cell repertoires in COVID-19 (TCRdb year 2020). Some background on the complete study: The collaborator samples originated in the United States, Italy and Spain and spanned the acute and convalescent phases of COVID-19. The sample metadata nearly always contained a de-identified subject ID, COVID-19 status, age in years and sex. Deeply sampled blood TCRbeta repertoires from subjects exposed to, actively infected with, or recovered from COVID-19 were included in the dataset. Samples were obtained from the ongoing ImmuneRACE study (first 160 participants) and from over 1,000 subjects provided by 6 global collaborators. The prospective study material was composed of cDNA or gDNA derived from T cells, B-cell-depleted T cells, or PBMCs. Where HLA class I and class II types were available, the types were taken from metadata supplied by the sample provider, not from assay-based typing. A freely available public database, intended as a resource for researchers studying the immune response to SARS-CoV-2, is where the repertoires were released. Overall study results and their limits: How much clinical and demographic metadata was included differed by source and by participant, and the metadata was provided uncurated.

Turning to this clone: Which antigen it targets is not known. No base quality information exists; no much larger clone differs at one position.

The CDR3 measures 14 amino acids from cysteine to phenylalanine. Kept here is only the CDR3 DNA, which spans 42 bases and is read in frame from base 1. V and J lose 5 bases and 5 bases, and a span of 16 bases separates them. Per the germline V gene, SGHTS is the CDR1 and YDEGEE is the CDR2. TCRbeta CDR3 regions were amplified from genomic DNA by means of the immunoSEQ Assay, a bias-controlled multiplex PCR. As for how the authors treated the data: The number of nucleated cells in each sample was estimated by amplification of reference gene primers within the assay. To quantify the absolute abundance of each unique TCRbeta CDR3 rearrangement, sequence reads were collapsed and filtered. Productive Simpson clonality was computed per sample as the square root of Simpson's diversity index over productive rearrangements. TCRdb provides this immuneACCESS table in a form limited to in-frame rearrangements. Some clones are lacking; in checked studies, under half of them reflect an unresolved V gene, and why the rest are absent is not known. V, J and clone size were drawn from that table, and D and trimming were deduced from the DNA. Here the sample has roughly 330,000 clones; 89% occur a single time. The ten largest clones represent 5% to 7.5% of the sample.

Samples from volunteer blood donors who had recovered from COVID-19 were contributed by a second Seattle source. Collaborating institutions collected whole blood in K2EDTA tubes following their own protocols. For TCRbeta analysis, collaborators shipped samples in one of three forms: frozen whole blood, isolated PBMCs, or DNA extracted from either of those sample types. The source material was peripheral blood. The source is a man between 18 and 29 years old who had recovered from COVID-19. This receptor chain uses TRBV5-8 and TRBJ1-2; the D gene cannot be resolved reliably. For the CDR3, the sequence is CASRRRPVAYGYTF. The DNA reads as follows: TGTGCCAGCAGACGACGCCCAGTAGCTTATGGCTACACCTTC.